This entry lists 17 T cell receptor beta chains sequenced from one sample in a study of technical replicates of blood from a few donors. Sequencing was performed with immunoSEQ multiplex PCR; in TCRdb, only in-frame clones are kept and a portion is missing. The sample lists roughly 81,000 clones; almost 98% were seen once. Sequencing was done on a sample of T cells isolated from PBMCs. These receptors came from a human donor in good health.

As DNA, the CDR3 is TGTGCCAGCAGCCCGGGGGAAGAAAAACTGTTTTTT. The encoded protein is CASSPGEEKLFF. The genes are TRBV7-9 and TRBJ1-4; possible D gene TRBD1, 5 bases. The CDR3 length is 12 residues. The germline V and J ends were trimmed by 5 bases and 8 bases, with 9 bases remaining between them. Per germline, CDR1 SEHNR and CDR2 FQNEAQ (reference sequence).

The rearrangement uses TRBV5-6 and TRBJ2-3; D is perhaps TRBD2 (6 bases). CDR3 length: 12 amino acids. The ends were cut back, 4 bases at V and 5 bases at J, with 8 bases in the middle. Germline V gene lookup returns CDR1 SGHDT and CDR2 YYEEEE. The CDR3 sequence is CASSPRGDTQYF. In nucleotides, the CDR3 is TGTGCCAGCAGCCCGCGGGGAGATACGCAGTATTTT.

This chain links TRBV29-1 with TRBJ1-1; D is undetermined. This CDR3 comprises 16 residues. CDR1 and CDR2 (germline): SQVTM, ANQGSEA. V was pared by 5 bases and J by 1 base, with 20 bases between. CDR3 DNA sequence: TGCAGCGTTTTGATTGGCTCCCCCGTTACGAACACTGAAGCTTTCTTT. Its translation: CSVLIGSPVTNTEAFF.

The CDR3, as DNA: TGCGCCAGCAGCCACGGGAGGCCGAATGAGCAGTTCTTC. It yields the protein CASSHGRPNEQFF. The V gene is TRBV4-1, the J gene TRBJ2-1; 7 bases align to TRBD2. The V gene end was trimmed by 3 bases and the J gene end by 7 bases; junction bases not matched to a gene: 3. This CDR3 has 13 amino acids. In germline, CDR1 is MGHRA, CDR2 YSYEKL.

The V call is TRBV28, the J call TRBJ2-5, with a tentative D call TRBD2 (5 bases). The CDR3 is 11 amino acids. Germline V gene data show CDR1 as MDHEN and CDR2 as SYDVKM. Trimming shortened V by 2 bases and J by 7 bases, and 5 bases separated the two germline ends. CDR3 nucleotides: TGTGCCAGCAGTTTAGGAGGGACCCAGTACTTC. This translates into CASSLGGTQYF.

This chain links TRBV6-1 with TRBJ1-5; TRBD1 matches 8 bases. The CDR3 is 15 residues long. Germline V gene sequence: CDR1 MNHNS, CDR2 SASEGT. J lost 9 bases, V lost 1 base, and 8 bases had no gene match. CDR3 residues: CASSEEWTGPGPQHF. The CDR3 DNA reads TGTGCCAGCAGTGAAGAGTGGACAGGGCCAGGGCCCCAGCATTTT.

This rearrangement joins TRBV18 to TRBJ1-1; D unresolved. This CDR3 is built from 15 residues. Trimming stripped 0 bases from V and 7 bases from J, with 15 bases between. Germline assignment: CDR1 KGHSH and CDR2 LQKENI. CDR3: CASSPPRFQTLEAFF. DNA of the CDR3: TGTGCCAGCTCACCACCAAGGTTTCAGACTCTTGAAGCTTTCTTT.

CDR3 sequence reads: CASSFQAVPYGYTF. The CDR3 region has the DNA TGTGCCAGCAGCTTCCAGGCAGTACCCTATGGCTACACCTTC. The chain carries TRBV11-2 and TRBJ1-2, with D hard to call. V was clipped by 3 bases and J by 4 bases, with 12 bases between them. CDR3 length equals 14 residues. The germline V gene encodes CDR1 SGHAT and CDR2 FQNNGV.

The chain joins TRBV28 to TRBJ2-7, with TRBD2 identical over 12 bases. CDR1 MDHEN and CDR2 SYDVKM come from the germline V gene. J gave up 8 bases and V 4 bases, and 15 bases lay outside the gene matches. The CDR3 spans 17 residues. The CDR3 is CASSSSPASGRGMKQYF. As DNA, the CDR3 is TGTGCCAGCAGTTCATCCCCGGCTAGCGGGAGGGGGATGAAGCAGTACTTC.

The chain carries TRBV7-9 and TRBJ2-2; D ambiguous. V was trimmed by 5 bases and J by 4 bases, leaving 17 bases between them. The CDR3 spans 16 residues. Germline V gives CDR1 SEHNR, CDR2 FQNEAQ (reference sequence). The CDR3 bases are TGTGCCAGCAGCCCATTAAATGCCTCGGGCACCGGGGAGCTGTTTTTT. Its translation: CASSPLNASGTGELFF.

This chain links TRBV29-1 with TRBJ1-2; tentatively, D is TRBD1 (5 bases). The CDR3 covers 13 residues. Germline assignment: CDR1 SQVTM and CDR2 ANQGSEA. V was cut by 7 bases and J by 3 bases, with 15 bases left in between. CDR3 sequence (DNA): TGCAGCGCTGGACACCCGAGAGACTATGGCTACACCTTC. Encoded protein: CSAGHPRDYGYTF. The full variable domain, rest sourced from reference TRBV29-1 and TRBJ1-2, is SAVISQKPSRDICQRGTSLTIQCQVDSQVTMMFWYRQQPGQSLTLIATANQGSEATYESGFVIDKFPISRPNLTFSTLTVSNMSPEDSSIYLCSAGHPRDYGYTFGSGTRLTVV.

This chain joins TRBV10-2 and TRBJ1-1; D is uncertain. The CDR3 contains 11 residues. Trimming took off 7 bases at V and 3 bases at J, with 6 bases between the two ends. Germline assignment: CDR1 WSHSY and CDR2 SAAADI. The CDR3, as DNA: TGCGCCAGCAAGGCGGACACTGAAGCTTTCTTT. Protein product: CASKADTEAFF.

This clone showed up just once. The chain uses TRBV5-1 and TRBJ2-5, with 8 bases fitting TRBD1. The ends lost 2 bases at V and 5 bases at J; junction bases unmatched: 8. Germline-derived CDR1 and CDR2 are SGHRS and YFSETQ. This CDR3 spans 15 amino acids. The CDR3 bases are TGCGCCAGCAGCTTAACAGGACAGGGTGTGGAGACCCAGTACTTC. Translation: CASSLTGQGVETQYF.

The rearrangement links TRBV15 to TRBJ2-3; the match to TRBD2 covers 11 bases. This CDR3 comprises 16 residues. The V and J ends lost 4 bases and 2 bases, in that order; junction bases with no gene match: 5. CDR1 LNHNV and CDR2 YYDKDF come from the germline V gene (reference sequence). In DNA form, the CDR3 reads TGTGCCACCAGCAAAGGGACTAGCGGACTCACAGATACGCAGTATTTT. Its protein product is CATSKGTSGLTDTQYF.

Only one count was recorded for this clone. The chain uses TRBV15 and TRBJ1-3, with TRBD1 as a possible D gene (6 bases). The CDR3 has 16 residues. The germline gives CDR1 LNHNV, CDR2 YYDKDF (reference sequence). V was clipped by 6 bases and J by 4 bases, with 19 bases between them. The CDR3 nucleotides are TGTGCCACCAGTACCTCAGGGGCGTTCAAAGGAAACACCATATATTTT. Translating gives CATSTSGAFKGNTIYF.

This clone was observed a single time. The chain is built from TRBV6-1 and TRBJ2-1, with D perhaps matching TRBD1 (5 bases). Trimming shortened V by 1 base and J by 6 bases, and 10 bases separated the two germline ends. The germline CDR1 and CDR2 sequences are MNHNS and SASEGT. This CDR3 contains 14 residues. The CDR3 sequence: CASSEGQGLNEQFF. The CDR3 DNA reads TGTGCCAGCAGTGAAGGTCAGGGCCTCAATGAGCAGTTCTTC.

V usage is TRBV5-6 and J usage is TRBJ1-1; no definite D call. Trimming stripped 3 bases from V and 3 bases from J, with 9 bases between. CDR3 length: 13 residues. CDR1 and CDR2 from the germline V gene are SGHDT and YYEEEE. CDR3 nucleotides: TGTGCCAGCAGCTGGGTGGAGGACACTGAAGCTTTCTTT. Amino acid sequence: CASSWVEDTEAFF. Full variable domain (outside the CDR3, taken from reference TRBV5-6 and TRBJ1-1): DAGVTQSPTHLIKTRGQQVTLRCSPKSGHDTVSWYQQALGQGPQFIFQYYEEEERQRGNFPDRFSGHQFPNYSSELNVNALLLGDSALYLCASSWVEDTEAFFGQGTRLTVV.